The clone carrying this TCR beta chain was counted between two and nine times. Its matching antigen is unknown. These data are taken from a study of T cells after yellow fever vaccination. Study-wide results and caveats: In post-booster samples, most primary-vaccination clones reappeared (just under 98% CD4, 70% to 90% CD8).

Germline CDR1 reads MNHEY; CDR2 reads SVGEGT. CDR3 length: 12 residues. V lost 4 bases to trimming and J lost 8 bases, with 9 bases between them. MiXCR was run by TCRdb on the 5' RACE reads, yielding one entry per CDR3 protein. Among around 110,000 distinct CDR3 sequences, 8% to 9.5% were seen once, and the ten largest hold about 25%. The V and J genes are TRBV6-2 or TRBV6-3 and TRBJ2-1; the D is unclear. The sequence derives from a man aged 30 to 39 who received the YFV17D yellow fever vaccine. Sequencing was performed on CD8+ T cells sorted from PBMCs, taken 45 days after the yellow fever booster vaccination. The DNA for the CDR3 is TGTGCCAGCAGTTCGCTGGCGGATGAGCAGTTCTTC. This codes for CASSSLADEQFF.